Shown below are 32 T cell receptor beta chains from a single sample sequenced in a study of shared clonotypes between healthy human individuals. Profiled with immunoSEQ multiplex PCR; TCRdb holds only in-frame clones, not every one. The sample contains about 700,000 clones, 92% of which appear only once. As defined, naive CD8 cells were CD45RO-negative and positively selected for CCR7, with terminally differentiated effector memory CD45RA+ cells excluded. The specimen sequenced was naive CD8+ T cells sorted from blood. The receptors originated from a man aged 30 to 45 in good health.

The genes are TRBV28 and TRBJ2-5; no clear D gene. The CDR3 runs 16 residues. CDR1 MDHEN and CDR2 SYDVKM come from the germline V gene. V gave up 6 bases and J gave up 1 base, with 18 bases separating them. The CDR3 reads CASSESRSIAQETQYF. The CDR3, as DNA: TGTGCCAGCAGCGAGTCTAGGTCAATCGCCCAAGAGACCCAGTACTTC.

The J gene is TRBJ2-7, the V gene TRBV10-3; 11 nucleotides match TRBD2. J was trimmed by 0 bases and V by 6 bases; bases with no gene match: 4. The germline V gene has CDR1 ENHRY and CDR2 SYGVKD. There are 15 residues in the CDR3. CDR3 in DNA: TGTGCCATCAGGGAACTAGCGGGGGTCTCCTACGAGCAGTACTTC. Translated: CAIRELAGVSYEQYF.

The gene calls are TRBV6-1 and TRBJ2-5; D might be TRBD1 or TRBD2, each matching 6 bases. This CDR3 has 12 residues. With 0 bases removed from V and 12 bases from J, the gap between germline ends came to 11 bases. CDR1 and CDR2 (germline): MNHNS, SASEGT. The CDR3 DNA follows: TGTGCCAGCAGTGAAGCTCCAGGGGAGGAGTACTTC. As protein: CASSEAPGEEYF.

The chain has TRBV6-1 and TRBJ2-7, with 10 bases identical to TRBD1. V lost 3 bases, J lost 1 base, and 3 bases stayed unmatched. This CDR3 contains 15 residues. Germline V CDR1 and CDR2: MNHNS, SASEGT. The CDR3 region is CASSDWTGGSYEQYF. DNA for the CDR3: TGTGCCAGCAGTGACTGGACAGGGGGGTCCTACGAGCAGTACTTC.

The rearrangement uses TRBV27 and TRBJ2-2, with TRBD2 identical over 13 bases. CDR3 length: 16 amino acids. V dropped 6 bases and J dropped 5; count of bases not matched to a gene: 6. CDR1 MNHEY and CDR2 SMNVEV come from the germline V gene (reference sequence). The DNA of the CDR3 is TGTGCCAGCAGGTTACTAGCGGGAGGGGGTACCGGGGAGCTGTTTTTT. The encoded protein is CASRLLAGGGTGELFF.

The CDR3 DNA sequence: TGTGCCAGCAGCACCCGCTCGGGCCGGGGACACAATGAGCAGTTCTTC. It is translated as CASSTRSGRGHNEQFF. The J gene is TRBJ2-1, the V gene TRBV11-2; the D call may be TRBD1 or TRBD2 (5 bases each). CDR3 length: 16 residues. Germline V lookup: CDR1 SGHAT, CDR2 FQNNGV. Trimming left V 5 bases short and J 5 bases short, with 19 bases between. Variable domain in full (rest from reference TRBV11-2 and TRBJ2-1): EAGVAQSPRYKIIEKRQSVAFWCNPISGHATLYWYQQILGQGPKLLIQFQNNGVVDDSQLPKDRFSAERLKGVDSTLKIQPAKLEDSAVYLCASSTRSGRGHNEQFFGPGTRLTVL.

A word on this clone: One end of the junction does not line up with germline, which may come from a read error. V and J are TRBV6-1 and TRBJ1-2; D call uncertain. CDR1 is MNHNS, CDR2 SASEGT, per germline. This CDR3 region has 20 residues. Here the CDR3 DNA reads TGTGCCAGCAGTCAAGCGGTAGAGTGGGTTCGACCACTTTTTCTTCGTGGCTACACCTTC. Encoded protein: CASSQAVEWVRPLFLRGYTF.

The chain employs TRBV28 and TRBJ2-5; 8 nucleotides align to TRBD1. CDR1 and CDR2 from the germline V gene are MDHEN and SYDVKM. The CDR3 extends over 14 amino acids. J gave up 7 bases and V 3 bases, and 7 bases lay outside the gene matches. CDR3 sequence: CASSFMTGATTQYF. The CDR3 DNA is TGTGCCAGCAGTTTTATGACAGGGGCAACGACCCAGTACTTC.

V usage is TRBV4-3 and J usage is TRBJ2-1; 9 bases match TRBD1. Germline V lookup: CDR1 LGHNA, CDR2 YSLEER. The ends lost 0 bases at V and 5 bases at J; junction bases unmatched: 2. The CDR3 runs to 15 residues. Here the CDR3 reads CASSQDGQGNNEQFF. CDR3 in DNA: TGCGCCAGCAGCCAAGATGGACAGGGGAACAATGAGCAGTTCTTC.

J is TRBJ2-7 and V is TRBV5-8; tentatively, D is TRBD1 or TRBD2 (5 bases each). Germline-derived CDR1 and CDR2 are SGHTS and YDEGEE. V lost 1 base and J lost 0, with 8 bases in between. The CDR3 runs 14 residues. CDR3 coding DNA: TGTGCCAGCAGCTTGTCAGGGAGCTCCTACGAGCAGTACTTC. Encoded protein: CASSLSGSSYEQYF.

The gene calls are TRBV7-8 and TRBJ2-7; 7 nucleotides line up with TRBD1. The CDR3 is 14 amino acids. J gave up 2 bases and V 5 bases, and 6 bases lay outside the gene matches. Germline V gives CDR1 SGHVS, CDR2 FQNEAQ. The CDR3 sequence: CASSPRDRTYEQYF. The DNA of the CDR3 is TGTGCCAGCAGCCCCCGGGACAGAACCTACGAGCAGTACTTC.

The chain couples TRBV6-5 to TRBJ2-7; D may correspond to TRBD1 or TRBD2 (5 bases each). The V and J ends lost 6 bases and 7 bases respectively, with 19 bases between them. The CDR3 contains 14 residues. Per the germline V gene, CDR1 is MNHEY and CDR2 is SVGAGI. Here the CDR3 reads CASSSGTTVREQYF. CDR3 nucleotides: TGTGCCAGCAGCTCCGGGACGACCGTTCGGGAGCAGTACTTC.

V gene TRBV27 combines with J gene TRBJ1-2; D call uncertain. The CDR3 runs 14 residues. CDR1 and CDR2 (germline): MNHEY, SMNVEV (reference sequence). Trimming left V 6 bases short and J 2 bases short, with 13 bases between. CDR3 residues: CASRTSATNYGYTF. The CDR3, as DNA: TGTGCCAGCAGAACCTCCGCGACAAACTATGGCTACACCTTC.

The J gene is TRBJ1-1, the V gene TRBV28, with D uncertain. Germline CDR1 MDHEN, CDR2 SYDVKM. CDR3 length: 11 amino acids. Trimming cost V 8 bases and J 1 base, with 5 bases left between them. CDR3 DNA: TGTGCCAGCGGGGAGAACACTGAAGCTTTCTTT. Encoded protein: CASGENTEAFF. The full variable domain, its missing parts supplied by reference TRBV28 and TRBJ1-1, is DVKVTQSSRYLVKRTGEKVFLECVQDMDHENMFWYRQDPGLGLRLIYFSYDVKMKEKGDIPEGYSVSREKKERFSLILESASTNQTSMYLCASGENTEAFFGQGTRLTVV.

The chain combines TRBV11-2 with TRBJ1-1; D uncertain. This CDR3 comprises 14 residues. V was clipped by 7 bases and J by 1 base, with 13 bases between them. In germline, CDR1 is SGHAT, CDR2 FQNNGV. CDR3 coding DNA: TGTGCCAGCACCCTTCAGACACCGAACACTGAAGCTTTCTTT. Its protein product is CASTLQTPNTEAFF.

The J gene is TRBJ2-2, the V gene TRBV9; D is ambiguous. The CDR3 contains 15 residues. The germline V gene has CDR1 SGDLS and CDR2 YYNGEE. The V end lost 3 bases, the J end lost 2 bases, and 11 bases lay between the germline ends. CDR3 sequence reads: CASSDNHENTGELFF. DNA for the CDR3: TGTGCCAGCAGCGACAACCATGAAAACACCGGGGAGCTGTTTTTT.

Comments on this clone: Since a much larger clone is just one base distant, this may be a read error. The rearrangement uses TRBV11-3 and TRBJ2-2, with unresolved D. The V gene lost 3 bases and the J gene lost 5 bases, with 1 base spanning the gap. The CDR3 runs to 11 residues. The germline gives CDR1 SGHNT, CDR2 YENEEA. The CDR3 nucleotides are TGTGCCAGCAGCTTGACCGGGGAGCTGTTTTTT. It translates to CASSLTGELFF.

This rearrangement joins TRBV15 to TRBJ2-7; D gene ambiguous. Per germline, CDR1 LNHNV and CDR2 YYDKDF (reference sequence). With 1 base removed from V and 1 base from J, the gap between germline ends came to 11 bases. The CDR3 extends over 15 amino acids. CDR3 bases: TGTGCCACCAGCAGAGGGGCTTCCCGGTCCTACGAGCAGTACTTC. It is translated as CATSRGASRSYEQYF.

The chain combines TRBV7-9 with TRBJ2-2, with D possibly TRBD1 on 6 matching bases. Germline assignment: CDR1 SEHNR and CDR2 FQNEAQ (reference sequence). Between the trimmed V and J ends, which lost 6 bases and 2 bases, there was a span of 10 bases. CDR3 length: 14 amino acids. CDR3 bases: TGTGCCAGCAGACCAGGGGCTAACACCGGGGAGCTGTTTTTT. It specifies CASRPGANTGELFF.

This rearrangement joins TRBV5-6 to TRBJ1-4; D gene uncertain. Trimming took off 4 bases at V and 6 bases at J, with 16 bases between the two ends. CDR1 is SGHDT, CDR2 YYEEEE, per germline. CDR3 size: 15 residues. DNA of the CDR3: TGTGCCAGCAGCGGTGCTGTATGGGGTGATGAAAAACTGTTTTTT. Its translation is CASSGAVWGDEKLFF.

This chain links TRBV30 with TRBJ2-5; TRBD2 might be the D (5 bases). Germline CDR1 is GTSNPN and CDR2 is SVGIG (reference sequence). There are 13 residues in the CDR3. Trimming cost V 3 bases and J 5 bases, with 13 bases left between them. In nucleotides, the CDR3 is TGTGCCTGGAGGGGGAGTAGGGAGGAGACCCAGTACTTC. Translating it yields CAWRGSREETQYF. Supplemented by reference TRBV30 and TRBJ2-5, the full variable domain reads SQTIHQWPATLVQPVGSPLSLECTVEGTSNPNLYWYRQAAGRGLQLLFYSVGIGQISSEVPQNLSASRPQDRQFILSSKKLLLSDSGFYLCAWRGSREETQYFGPGTRLLVL.

The CDR3 is CASSLGREGLLYNEQFF. For the CDR3, the DNA is TGTGCCAGCAGCCTTGGGCGGGAGGGTCTTCTCTACAATGAGCAGTTCTTC. The V call is TRBV11-2, the J call TRBJ2-1; the match to TRBD2 covers 9 bases. The ends lost 5 bases at V and 3 bases at J; junction bases unmatched: 11. The CDR3 totals 17 residues. Germline V gives CDR1 SGHAT, CDR2 FQNNGV.

The chain carries TRBV28 and TRBJ1-1, with D unresolved. The germline V gene has CDR1 MDHEN and CDR2 SYDVKM. V lost 3 bases, J lost 1 base, and 18 bases lay in between. The CDR3 contains 17 residues. CDR3 sequence reads: CASSLGVLGSANTEAFF. The CDR3 region has the DNA TGTGCCAGCAGTTTGGGCGTCCTGGGGTCGGCGAACACTGAAGCTTTCTTT.

The V and J genes are TRBV4-2 and TRBJ2-3; 7 bases agree with TRBD2. This CDR3 spans 20 amino acids. Trimming removed 0 bases from V and 0 bases from J; junction bases left unmatched: 15. Germline CDR1 is LGHNA and CDR2 is YNFKEQ. The chain's CDR3 is CASSQDLAANTGHSTDTQYF. The CDR3 DNA sequence: TGTGCCAGCAGCCAAGATCTAGCGGCCAACACGGGCCATAGCACAGATACGCAGTATTTT.

CDR3 residues: CASSLRLAEGDEQYF. CDR3 sequence (DNA): TGCGCCAGCAGCTTGAGGCTAGCGGAGGGAGACGAGCAGTACTTC. The rearrangement links TRBV5-1 to TRBJ2-7; 7 bases map to TRBD2. The V gene end was trimmed by 1 base and the J gene end by 5 bases; junction bases not matched to a gene: 9. There are 15 residues in the CDR3. Germline V lookup: CDR1 SGHRS, CDR2 YFSETQ.

This chain links TRBV7-2 with TRBJ2-2; 12 bases match TRBD2. The trim removed 5 bases at V and 10 bases at J, leaving 8 bases unmatched. CDR3 length: 15 amino acids. The germline gives CDR1 SGHTA, CDR2 FQGNSA. As DNA, the CDR3 is TGTGCCAGCAGCACCCTAGCGGGAGGGCGAGCGGAGCTGTTTTTT. Its translation is CASSTLAGGRAELFF.

This sequence joins TRBV7-9 and TRBJ2-5, with 12 bases matching TRBD2. V trimming: 4 bases; J trimming: 4 bases; junction bases outside the gene matches: 4. CDR3 size: 15 residues. Per the germline V gene, CDR1 is SEHNR and CDR2 is FQNEAQ (reference sequence). The CDR3 DNA reads TGTGCCAGCAGCTCGTGGACTAGCGGGGCAGAGACCCAGTACTTC. As protein: CASSSWTSGAETQYF.

The CDR3 region has the DNA TGTGCCAGCAGCTTAGGTCCTCCCGACTACCAAGAGACCCAGTACTTC. Encoded protein: CASSLGPPDYQETQYF. The chain carries TRBV11-2 and TRBJ2-5; D unresolved. The CDR3 consists of 16 residues. Trimming shortened V by 1 base and J by 0 bases, and 12 bases separated the two germline ends. Germline lookup yields CDR1 SGHAT and CDR2 FQNNGV.

This chain links TRBV28 with TRBJ2-7, with D unresolved. V shed 3 bases and J shed 4 bases, with 10 bases lying between them. CDR1 is MDHEN, CDR2 SYDVKM, per germline. This CDR3 contains 13 residues. The CDR3 loop reads CASSFQSLYEQYF. In DNA form, the CDR3 reads TGTGCCAGCAGTTTTCAGTCCTTATACGAGCAGTACTTC.

This rearrangement joins TRBV29-1 to TRBJ2-2; TRBD1 might be the D (5 bases). The CDR3 is made up of 13 amino acids. The V end was cut by 7 bases, the J end by 0 bases, with 9 bases between. The V gene's germline CDR1 is SQVTM and CDR2 ANQGSEA. The CDR3 loop reads CSGRQSNTGELFF. The DNA for the CDR3 is TGCAGCGGTAGACAGTCGAACACCGGGGAGCTGTTTTTT.

The V call is TRBV28, the J call TRBJ1-5; D possibly corresponds to TRBD1 (5 bases). Trimming pared 6 bases from V and 7 bases from J, leaving 22 bases between. The CDR3 loop spans 16 amino acids. Germline lookup yields CDR1 MDHEN and CDR2 SYDVKM. Here the CDR3 reads CASSLYGGVREQPQHF. CDR3 nucleotide sequence: TGTGCCAGCAGCCTTTACGGGGGGGTTCGTGAACAGCCCCAGCATTTT.

V is TRBV2 and J is TRBJ2-3; D may match TRBD1 or TRBD2 (6 bases each). Germline V gives CDR1 SNHLY, CDR2 FYNNEI. The CDR3 runs 15 residues. The DNA for the CDR3 is TGTGTCACCCCAAAGGGGGGTGCTAGCACAGATACGCAGTATTTT. Translating it yields CVTPKGGASTDTQYF.